The next 20 T cell receptor beta chains were all read from a single sample in a study of cytomegalovirus exposure and HLA in healthy donors. The PCR employed 60 Vbeta primers together with 13 Jbeta primers. The table came from immunoSEQ multiplex PCR; TCRdb's copy has only in-frame clones and leaves some out. The sample contains 150,000 to 200,000 clones, around 80% of which appear only once. Sequenced input: PBMCs. The receptor set was obtained from a woman between 45 and 60 years old in good health and CMV-seronegative.

This clone was detected once. The gene calls are TRBV6-5 and TRBJ2-7; TRBD1 matches at 7 bases. From germline, CDR1 is MNHEY and CDR2 SVGAGI. CDR3 length equals 14 residues. Trimming at V came to 8 bases and at J to 0 bases, leaving 7 bases not matched to a gene. As DNA, the CDR3 is TGTGCCAGCCGAGGGGGCGGTAGCTCCTACGAGCAGTACTTC. It yields the protein CASRGGGSSYEQYF.

This chain connects TRBV14 to TRBJ2-1; TRBD2 agrees at 7 bases. This CDR3 spans 14 amino acids. Germline trimming cut 1 base from V and 9 bases from J; bases unmatched to any gene: 6. The germline V gene encodes CDR1 SGHDN and CDR2 FVKESK. CDR3 sequence: CASSQAAGVGEQFF. As DNA, the CDR3 is TGTGCCAGCAGCCAAGCTGCGGGAGTGGGTGAGCAGTTCTTC.

The chain is built from TRBV9 and TRBJ2-3, with 11 nucleotides matching TRBD2. The V gene end was trimmed by 3 bases and the J gene end by 2 bases; junction bases not matched to a gene: 2. The CDR3 runs 15 residues. In germline, CDR1 is SGDLS, CDR2 YYNGEE. The chain's CDR3 is CASSGLAGTTDTQYF. The CDR3 nucleotides read TGTGCCAGCAGCGGACTAGCGGGGACCACAGATACGCAGTATTTT.

The genes are TRBV11-3 and TRBJ2-2, with TRBD2 matching 7 bases. With 5 bases clipped from V and 7 bases from J, the junction kept 13 bases outside the gene matches. The germline CDR1 and CDR2 sequences are SGHNT and YENEEA. This CDR3 has 16 amino acids. The CDR3 DNA sequence: TGTGCCAGCAGCCGGGGAGGGATAACGGGAGGCGGGGAGCTGTTTTTT. This translates into CASSRGGITGGGELFF.

The CDR3 nucleotides read TGTGCCAGCAACGTACGGGACAGGGGGTTCACAGATACGCAGTATTTT. Residues: CASNVRDRGFTDTQYF. V and J are TRBV5-6 and TRBJ2-3; 11 nucleotides align to TRBD1. CDR1 is SGHDT, CDR2 YYEEEE, per germline. Losses at the gene ends were 6 bases for V and 2 bases for J; bases not matched to a gene: 8. The CDR3 is made up of 16 amino acids. Using reference TRBV5-6 and TRBJ2-3 for the parts outside the CDR3, the full variable domain is DAGVTQSPTHLIKTRGQQVTLRCSPKSGHDTVSWYQQALGQGPQFIFQYYEEEERQRGNFPDRFSGHQFPNYSSELNVNALLLGDSALYLCASNVRDRGFTDTQYFGPGTRLTVL.

The rearrangement joins TRBV5-6 to TRBJ1-6; the match to TRBD1 covers 7 bases. Trimming at V came to 2 bases and at J to 10 bases, leaving 6 bases not matched to a gene. The CDR3 contains 14 residues. Germline V gene data show CDR1 as SGHDT and CDR2 as YYEEEE. The CDR3: CASSLQGFGSPLHF. CDR3 nucleotides: TGTGCCAGCAGCTTACAGGGGTTTGGCTCACCCCTCCACTTT.

The chain links TRBV28 to TRBJ2-1, with TRBD2 matching 9 bases. The V gene end was trimmed by 2 bases and the J gene end by 15 bases; junction bases not matched to a gene: 11. The CDR3 is made up of 14 amino acids. The germline V gene encodes CDR1 MDHEN and CDR2 SYDVKM. This chain's CDR3 is CASSLDSSGTFWFF. The CDR3, as DNA: TGTGCCAGCAGTTTAGACTCTAGCGGGACTTTCTGGTTCTTC.

This rearrangement joins TRBV27 to TRBJ2-5; D is perhaps TRBD1 (6 bases). V dropped 6 bases and J dropped 2 bases, with 13 bases sitting between them. Germline CDR1 reads MNHEY; CDR2 reads SMNVEV (reference sequence). The CDR3 is made up of 14 amino acids. In nucleotides, the CDR3 is TGTGCCAGCAGCCCCCTGGACAGACAAGAGACCCAGTACTTC. Residues: CASSPLDRQETQYF.

The chain recombines TRBV6-1 with TRBJ1-5, with 9 positions matching TRBD1. This CDR3 region has 14 residues. The V gene end was trimmed by 4 bases and the J gene end by 4 bases; junction bases not matched to a gene: 2. Germline V gene data show CDR1 as MNHNS and CDR2 as SASEGT. The CDR3 bases are TGTGCCAGCAGTGTCGGGACAGGGAATCAGCCCCAGCATTTT. Translated: CASSVGTGNQPQHF.

This clone showed up just once. The junction does not match germline at one end; this may be a read error. V gene TRBV6-4 combines with J gene TRBJ1-1, with D maybe TRBD1 (6 bases). The CDR3 spans 16 residues. Germline loops: CDR1 MRHNA, CDR2 SNTAGT. Written as DNA, the CDR3 is TGTGCCAGCAGTTACTCAGCACAGGGAAGTCTCACTGAAGCTTTCTTT. Protein sequence: CASSYSAQGSLTEAFF.

This chain uses TRBV27 with TRBJ2-7, with 7 nucleotides matching TRBD1. V shed 5 bases and J 3 bases; nucleotides not matched to a gene: 4. Germline V gene data show CDR1 as MNHEY and CDR2 as SMNVEV (reference sequence). The CDR3 spans 13 residues. CDR3 in DNA: TGTGCCAGCAGTGCTTACAGGGGCTACGAGCAGTACTTC. It codes for CASSAYRGYEQYF.

This chain joins TRBV9 and TRBJ2-7, with 9 positions matching TRBD1. The germline V gene has CDR1 SGDLS and CDR2 YYNGEE. V lost 3 bases and J lost 3; bases outside the gene matches: 4. This CDR3 region has 14 residues. The CDR3 coding sequence is TGTGCCAGCAGCGGCCGGACAGGGGACTACGAGCAGTACTTC. Translation gives CASSGRTGDYEQYF. The complete variable domain, with remaining parts taken from reference TRBV9 and TRBJ2-7, reads DSGVTQTPKHLITATGQRVTLRCSPRSGDLSVYWYQQSLDQGLQFLIQYYNGEERAKGNILERFSAQQFPDLHSELNLSSLELGDSALYFCASSGRTGDYEQYFGPGTRLTVT.

The chain employs TRBV7-9 and TRBJ2-1, with D perhaps matching TRBD1 (6 bases). V was pared by 8 bases and J by 9 bases, with 8 bases between. The CDR3 is 10 residues long. The germline V gene has CDR1 SEHNR and CDR2 FQNEAQ (reference sequence). The CDR3 DNA sequence: TGTGCCAGCCAGGGGTCTGAGCAGTTCTTC. Amino acids: CASQGSEQFF.

In this sample, this clone turned up a few times. The V call is TRBV7-2, the J call TRBJ1-6, with TRBD1 matching 7 bases. The V gene's germline CDR1 is SGHTA and CDR2 FQGNSA. J gave up 0 bases and V 0 bases, and 8 bases lay outside the gene matches. This CDR3 comprises 19 residues. In DNA, the CDR3 is TGTGCCAGCAGCTTAGCGTGGAGACAGGGAGTCTCCTATAATTCACCCCTCCACTTT. It yields the protein CASSLAWRQGVSYNSPLHF.

This clone was seen more than once but under ten times. The chain joins TRBV5-6 to TRBJ1-2; no definite D call. CDR1 and CDR2 from the germline V gene are SGHDT and YYEEEE. The CDR3 has 13 amino acids. The V end lost 4 bases, the J end lost 8 bases, and 15 bases lay between the germline ends. The CDR3 sequence: CASSNRAPGGYTF. The DNA for the CDR3 is TGTGCCAGCAGCAACCGGGCCCCGGGAGGCTACACCTTC.

The chain has TRBV29-1 and TRBJ2-5, with TRBD2 matching 9 bases. The J call may be faulty, since TRBJ2-7 better matches the DNA end. CDR3 length: 13 residues. Per the germline V gene, CDR1 is SQVTM and CDR2 is ANQGSEA. The CDR3 bases are TGCAGCGTAATAGCGGGGGACTCCTACGAGCAGTACTTC. Translation: CSVIAGDSYEQYF.

V and J are TRBV5-1 and TRBJ2-1; 10 bases fit TRBD2. This CDR3 has 15 residues. CDR1 is SGHRS and CDR2 is YFSETQ in the germline V gene. V shed 4 bases and J 1 base; nucleotides not matched to a gene: 2. The CDR3 coding sequence is TGCGCCAGCAGCACTAGCGGGAATTCCTACAATGAGCAGTTCTTC. Protein sequence: CASSTSGNSYNEQFF.

The CDR3 DNA reads TGTGCCTGGAGGGGCAGGGGTGGAAACTATGGCTACACCTTC. It specifies CAWRGRGGNYGYTF. The chain recombines TRBV30 with TRBJ1-2, with TRBD1 as a possible D gene (6 bases). Trimming took off 3 bases at V and 2 bases at J, with 13 bases between the two ends. Germline values: CDR1 GTSNPN, CDR2 SVGIG (reference sequence). The CDR3 length is 14 residues.

This chain links TRBV6-5 with TRBJ1-3; 7 positions match TRBD1. Germline V gives CDR1 MNHEY, CDR2 SVGAGI. V lost 6 bases, J lost 2 bases, and 7 bases stayed unmatched. The CDR3 is made up of 15 amino acids. As DNA, the CDR3 is TGTGCCAGCAGCCCTACAGGGGCGGCTGGAAACACCATATATTTT. Translated: CASSPTGAAGNTIYF.

The sample holds one count of this clone. This chain uses TRBV6-5 with TRBJ2-7, with no clear D. The CDR3 is 14 residues long. Germline lookup yields CDR1 MNHEY and CDR2 SVGAGI. The ends were cut back, 6 bases at V and 3 bases at J, with 15 bases in the middle. CDR3 residues: CASRAPGGGYEQYF. The CDR3 bases are TGTGCCAGCAGAGCCCCCGGTGGTGGCTACGAGCAGTACTTC.